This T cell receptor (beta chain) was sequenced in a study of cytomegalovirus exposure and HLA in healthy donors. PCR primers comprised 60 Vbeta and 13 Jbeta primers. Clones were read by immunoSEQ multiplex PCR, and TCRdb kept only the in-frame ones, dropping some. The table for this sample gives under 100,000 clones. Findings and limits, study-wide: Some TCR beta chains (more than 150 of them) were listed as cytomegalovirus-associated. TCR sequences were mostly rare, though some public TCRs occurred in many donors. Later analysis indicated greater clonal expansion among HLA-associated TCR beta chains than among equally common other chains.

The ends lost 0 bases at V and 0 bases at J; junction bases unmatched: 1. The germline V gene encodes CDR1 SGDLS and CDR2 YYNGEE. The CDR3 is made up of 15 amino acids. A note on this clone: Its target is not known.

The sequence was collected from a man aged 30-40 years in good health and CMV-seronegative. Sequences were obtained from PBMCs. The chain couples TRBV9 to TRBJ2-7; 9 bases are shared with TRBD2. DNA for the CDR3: TGTGCCAGCAGCGTAGGACTAGCGGACTCCTACGAGCAGTACTTC. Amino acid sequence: CASSVGLADSYEQYF.